This T cell receptor beta chain emerged from a study of prognosis after radiotherapy for stage I lung cancer (dated by TCRdb to the early 2020s). For context, the study as a whole: Around 19 stage I NSCLC patients were enrolled in Nanjing, China, between early 2018 and January 2019. A few patients had oligometastatic NSCLC after their primary tumor was surgically resected, and fourteen patients had newly diagnosed primary stage I lung tumors. Every patient was regarded as medically inoperable, because of comorbidities in approximately 12 cases and refusal of surgery in roughly seven cases. Ages in the cohort of more than 10 men and more than five women ranged from roughly 53 to 84 years, with a median of 74. Squamous cell carcinoma histology was identified in several patients, and adenocarcinoma histology was identified in twelve patients. Image-guided IMRT or VMAT was used to deliver SBRT in 3 to 5 fractions at a biologically effective dose of at least 100 Gy. Concurrent therapy was not administered to any patient alongside SBRT. After SBRT, distant metastases developed in about 20% of the 19 patients at a median of approximately seven months, while the remaining 15 patients had no significant progression. The study profiled peripheral blood TCR beta repertoires from stage I NSCLC patients before and after stereotactic body radiotherapy and related them to distant failure. The study took one blood sample before SBRT and one after SBRT from each of 19 patients and sequenced all 40 or so samples. Results the study describes overall, beyond this receptor: Whether the expanded TCR clones were tumor-specific was not determined. TRBV and TRBJ usage frequencies reportedly varied with metastasis status, involving two V genes at baseline and about 10 V and two J genes after SBRT. Unique TCR clone counts fell after SBRT (median about 9,300 before versus fewer than 7,500 after; Wilcoxon paired P=0.011). The study was limited by its small cohort and short follow-up, and the findings require independent validation. All reported P values were unadjusted for multiple comparisons. Post-SBRT Shannon entropy and its change from baseline were lower in patients who developed distant metastases; baseline Shannon entropy was not associated with metastases.

In regard to this clonotype: Its antigen is unknown. No base qualities exist here, and no much larger clone lies one base off it.

No patient had a history of other malignancies or prior chemotherapy or radiotherapy, and all had node-negative disease on CT and PET/CT. At each of two time points, six milliliters of peripheral venous blood were collected into EDTA tubes. PBMCs were isolated by Ficoll-Paque Plus density-gradient centrifugation. Immediately after collection, samples were stored at -80 degrees C until analysis. V gives up 5 bases and J gives up 4 bases, and the segment between their germline ends measures 12 bases. From the cysteine up to the phenylalanine, the CDR3 has a length of 13 residues. Here the CDR3 DNA is all that survives: 39 bases in frame from base 1. The germline V gene gives CDR1 as MNHNS and CDR2 as SASEGT. The TCR beta CDR3 region was amplified from genomic DNA by two rounds of multiplex PCR. In the first PCR round, primers specific to each TRBV and TRBJ gene were used, and the primer sequences were filed in Chinese patent CN105087789A. Universal primers were used in the second PCR round. The Roche High Pure PCR Template Preparation Kit was used to extract genomic DNA from frozen PBMCs. Paired-end sequencing with 151 bp reads was performed on the libraries using an Illumina HiSeq 3000. In the authors' own workflow: CutAdapt was used to remove raw reads lacking the multiplex PCR primer sequences. Using PEAR, the high-quality paired reads were merged into contigs. By aligning each contig to reference sequences, MiXCR assigned the TRB V, D and J gene segments to that contig. To remove sequencing errors, CDR3 sequences were clustered according to base quality and sequence similarity. Shannon entropy, normalized by the natural log of the productive TCR sequence number, served as the measure of diversity. Clonality was defined as one minus Shannon entropy divided by the natural log of the number of unique clonotypes. The Youden index of ROC curves was used to select progression-free survival cut-offs for repertoire metrics, and analyses were performed in R 3.5.3. TCRdb reworked the public reads: Q25 trimming with fastp, MiXCR clone assembly, productive beta chains retained. CDR3 protein sequences are deduplicated, and each keeps its most common genes and DNA. Clone size and V and J calls follow TCRdb, not the original study. The sample table records about 23,000 distinct CDR3 sequences; 43% of these occur just once. The ten largest account for about a third of the sample.

This specimen was PBMCs, taken before or after stereotactic body radiation therapy (not recorded which). The rearrangement joined TRBV6-1 to TRBJ2-7, with no reliable assignment of the D segment. The sequence derives from a donor over 45 with non-small cell lung cancer. The DNA sequence is TGTGCCAGCAGTATGGACGAAGAGTACGAGCAGTACTTC. This is translated as CASSMDEEYEQYF.